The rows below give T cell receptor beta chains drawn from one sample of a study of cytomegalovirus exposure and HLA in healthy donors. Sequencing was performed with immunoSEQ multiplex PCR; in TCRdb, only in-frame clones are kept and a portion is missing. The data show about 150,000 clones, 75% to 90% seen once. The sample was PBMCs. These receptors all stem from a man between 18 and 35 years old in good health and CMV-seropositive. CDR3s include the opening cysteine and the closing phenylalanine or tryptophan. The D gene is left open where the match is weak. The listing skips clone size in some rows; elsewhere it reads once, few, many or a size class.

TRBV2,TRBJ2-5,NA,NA,CAIRDLEETQYF
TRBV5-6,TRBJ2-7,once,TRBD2,CASRTSGGIYEQYF
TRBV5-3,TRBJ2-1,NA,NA,CARSLAPSDEQFF
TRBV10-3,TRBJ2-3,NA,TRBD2,CAISEGGGANTDTQYF
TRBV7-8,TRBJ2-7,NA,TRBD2,CASSSTSGPYEQYF
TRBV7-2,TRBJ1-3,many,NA,CASSSGPQGNTIYF
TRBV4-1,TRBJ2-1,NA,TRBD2,CASSQPGLAGPLF
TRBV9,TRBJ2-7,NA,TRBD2,CASSVSLSGGAKEQYF
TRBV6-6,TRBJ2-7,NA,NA,CASSYRVNEQYF
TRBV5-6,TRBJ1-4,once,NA,CASSFGWIGVTTNEKLFF
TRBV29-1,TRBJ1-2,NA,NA,CSVEDRPGLNTF
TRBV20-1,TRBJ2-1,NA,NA,CRAENPSVQFF
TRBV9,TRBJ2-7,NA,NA,CASSVATGPDYEQYF
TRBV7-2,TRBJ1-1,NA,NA,CASSSSGDRTEAFF
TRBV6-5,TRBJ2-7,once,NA,CASKRSSYEQYF
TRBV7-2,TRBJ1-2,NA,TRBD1,CASSLAVQGSRGYTF
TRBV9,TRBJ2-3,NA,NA,CASSVEGSGVADTQYF
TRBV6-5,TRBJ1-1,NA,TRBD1,CASSHDREVFF
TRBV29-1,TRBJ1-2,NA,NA,CSVQAWASYGYTF
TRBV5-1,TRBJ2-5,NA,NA,CASSLAGLISETQYF
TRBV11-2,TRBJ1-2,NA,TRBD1,CASRRTGTGQNYGYTF
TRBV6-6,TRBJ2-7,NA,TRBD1,CASSPNRGNEQYF
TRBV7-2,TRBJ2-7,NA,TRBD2,CASSFGGSEQYF
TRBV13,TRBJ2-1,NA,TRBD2,CASSSSGSGFNEQFF
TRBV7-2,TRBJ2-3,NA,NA,CASRSRSSTDTQYF
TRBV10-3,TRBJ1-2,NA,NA,CAISESIPTDYGYTF
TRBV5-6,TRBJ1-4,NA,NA,CASSPRLTTNEKLFF
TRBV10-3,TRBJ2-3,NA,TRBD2,CAISESLAGGQADTQYF
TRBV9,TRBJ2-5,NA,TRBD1,CASSVDREETQYF
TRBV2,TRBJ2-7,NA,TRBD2,CASSGTSASYEQYF
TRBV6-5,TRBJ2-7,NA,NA,CASSYRGEQYF
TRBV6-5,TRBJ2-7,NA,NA,CASSYSIQASGEQYF
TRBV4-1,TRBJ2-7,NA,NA,CASSPSDTYEQYF
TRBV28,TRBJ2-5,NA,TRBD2,CASSLSASGGQETQYF
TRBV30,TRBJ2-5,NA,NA,CAWTDQETQYF
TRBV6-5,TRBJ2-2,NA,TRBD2,CASRPSLAGTGELFF
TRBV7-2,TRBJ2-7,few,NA,CASSPGLRSYEQYF
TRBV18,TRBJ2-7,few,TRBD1,CASTAGTGDSYEQYF
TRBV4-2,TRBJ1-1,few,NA,CASSQAGDTGNTEAFF
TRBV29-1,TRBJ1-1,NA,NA,CSVRQVLNTEAFF
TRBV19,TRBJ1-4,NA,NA,CASSRQQTNEKLFF
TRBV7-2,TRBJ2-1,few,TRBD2,CASSLTSGRYNEQFF
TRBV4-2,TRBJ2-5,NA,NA,CASSPTQETQYF
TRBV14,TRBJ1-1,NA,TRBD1,CASSHKGQGNTEAFF
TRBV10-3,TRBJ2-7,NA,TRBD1,CAIRDRGRPTYEQYF
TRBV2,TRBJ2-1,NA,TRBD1,CASRDRVGNEQFF
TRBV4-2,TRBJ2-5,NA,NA,CASSQDLSEGETQYF
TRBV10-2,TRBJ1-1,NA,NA,CASSPGLGAFF
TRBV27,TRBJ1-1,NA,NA,CASGRGIGTEAFF
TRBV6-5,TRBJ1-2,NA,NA,CASSYSGGTNYGYTF
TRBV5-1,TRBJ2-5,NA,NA,CASSLGHNEETQYF
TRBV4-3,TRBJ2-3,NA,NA,CASSQHGLGGPESTDTQYF
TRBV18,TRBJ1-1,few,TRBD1,CASSPYRGNTEAFF
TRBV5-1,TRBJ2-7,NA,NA,CASSLAGVYEQYF
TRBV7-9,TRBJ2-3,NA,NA,CASSYRDFPDTQYF